One and the same sample provided the 4 T cell receptor beta chains below, sequenced in a study of CD8 T cells in Susac syndrome. About 0.45 to 1 ug RNA was reverse transcribed with random hexamers. TCRdb used MiXCR to reprocess the immunoSEQ multiplex PCR reads, holding one entry per CDR3 protein. The table records about 120,000 distinct CDR3 sequences, roughly 94% of them present only once. The specimen was CD4+ T cells from PBMCs. Source of these receptors: a human donor in good health.

The chain is built from TRBV10-3 and TRBJ2-7; 8 bases agree with TRBD2. The CDR3 is 14 amino acids. Germline CDR1 reads ENHRY; CDR2 reads SYGVKD. The V segment lost 11 bases and the J segment 5 bases; nucleotides outside the gene matches: 14. CDR3 DNA: TGTGCCTCGTCCGAGCTAGCGGGTACCGACGAGCAGTACTTC. Amino acid sequence: CASSELAGTDEQYF.

This clonotype was seen a single time. The gene calls are TRBV6-1 and TRBJ2-6, with D tentatively TRBD1 or TRBD2 (5 bases each). Germline V lookup: CDR1 MNHNS, CDR2 SASEGT. This CDR3 spans 18 amino acids. Trimming took 10 bases from V and 0 from J, leaving 22 bases between them. CDR3 region: CATRGRAGTRSGANVLTF. The CDR3 DNA is TGTGCCACCCGGGGACGGGCAGGGACCCGCTCTGGGGCCAACGTCCTGACTTTC.

The chain links TRBV20-1 to TRBJ2-3; TRBD2 agrees at 8 bases. Germline values: CDR1 DFQATT, CDR2 SNEGSKA (reference sequence). CDR3 size: 15 residues. The trim removed 6 bases at V and 5 bases at J, leaving 13 bases unmatched. Here the CDR3 DNA reads TGCAGTGCGCCGACTAAGCGGGAGTTTGGAGATACGCAGTATTTT. This sequence encodes CSAPTKREFGDTQYF.

The chain uses TRBV6-1 and TRBJ2-6; D ambiguous. Germline V gene data show CDR1 as MNHNS and CDR2 as SASEGT. Trimming shortened V by 2 bases and J by 1 base, and 9 bases separated the two germline ends. The CDR3 is made up of 16 amino acids. The CDR3 DNA sequence: TGTGCCAGCAGTGAATCGGCAAGTTCTGGGGCCAACGTCCTGACTTTC. Protein: CASSESASSGANVLTF.